The sequence of this T cell receptor (beta chain) was determined in a study of OX40 agonist ivuxolimab in advanced cancers. Context from the whole study: Ivuxolimab was an agonistic, fully human IgG2 monoclonal antibody directed against OX40 (CD134), a costimulatory receptor. Intravenous ivuxolimab was administered to patients every 2 weeks at six dose levels: 0.01, 0.1, 0.3, 1.5, 3 and 10 mg/kg. Among the approximately 50 dose-escalation patients, approximately 20 had hepatocellular carcinoma, about 15 melanoma, 9 renal cell carcinoma and 9 head and neck cancer. In the dose-escalation cohort, more than 80% of patients were male, and the mean age was 60 years with a range of roughly 23 to 79. Prior anti-PD-1, anti-PD-L1 or anti-CTLA-4 therapy was permitted, and 40% of dose-escalation patients had received checkpoint inhibitors. Partial responses were achieved by three dose-escalation patients, of whom one had hepatocellular carcinoma and two had cutaneous melanoma. The purpose of peripheral TCRbeta sequencing was to test whether ivuxolimab changed TCR sequence diversity and led to clonal T-cell expansion. The paper reports the monotherapy dose-escalation portion (N of about 50 patients) of the phase I ivuxolimab trial.

Beyond this particular receptor, the publication reports: Low levels of normalized T-cell clonal expansion were also shown by some nonresponding patients. After ivuxolimab, CD8+ T cells had more expanded clones than CD4+ T cells on average. At doses from 0.1 to 3.0 mg/kg, clonal expansion was seen in both CD4+ and CD8+ blood T cells between baseline and week 6. In the 0.1-3.0 mg/kg groups, partial responders had among the lowest normalized peripheral clonal expansion, particularly in CD8+ T cells. The antigen specificity of the clonally expanded peripheral T cells was not determined.

Genomic DNA was extracted from sorted cells for sequencing of the TCRbeta CDR3 region. The immunoSEQ Assay was used to sequence the TCRbeta CDR3 regions. The clones in this table, taken by TCRdb from immuneACCESS, are in-frame only. Not every clone is retained; where verified, under half of the shortfall comes from an unresolved V gene, and the cause of the rest is unknown. The sample table records some 77,000 clones; 75% to 90% of these occur just once. The ten largest clones represent roughly 6% of the sample. The trial excluded patients who had a history of autoimmune disease or were on systemic immunosuppression. Peripheral blood for TCR sequencing was collected from all dose cohorts at baseline, on cycle 4 day 1, and on cycle 7 day 1. The samples were taken from a phase I, first-in-human, multicenter, open-label dose-escalation trial of ivuxolimab. Adults with locally advanced or metastatic head and neck squamous cell, hepatocellular, melanoma or renal cell carcinoma were enrolled in the trial. CD4+ and CD8+ T cells were sorted separately from peripheral blood before TCR sequencing.

Worth noting for this clone: Which antigen it targets is not known. Base quality data are lacking; no much larger clone is found one base away.

Trimming removed 1 base from V and 2 bases from J, leaving 10 bases between the germline ends. The CDR3 contains 14 residues, cysteine and phenylalanine counted. CDR3 DNA is the only sequence kept; it has 42 bases, read in frame from the first base. Reading the germline V gene gives CDR1 SGHRS and CDR2 YFSETQ. The receptor comes from an adult with an advanced solid tumor such as melanoma, head and neck, liver or kidney cancer. Recombination joined TRBV5-1 with TRBJ2-7; confidence is insufficient to name the D gene. The specimen comprised CD4+ or CD8+ T cells sorted from blood, sampled in a trial of the OX40 agonist ivuxolimab. The CDR3 protein is CASSLLTRTYEQYF. The nucleotide sequence is given as TGCGCCAGCAGCTTGTTGACACGAACCTACGAGCAGTACTTC.